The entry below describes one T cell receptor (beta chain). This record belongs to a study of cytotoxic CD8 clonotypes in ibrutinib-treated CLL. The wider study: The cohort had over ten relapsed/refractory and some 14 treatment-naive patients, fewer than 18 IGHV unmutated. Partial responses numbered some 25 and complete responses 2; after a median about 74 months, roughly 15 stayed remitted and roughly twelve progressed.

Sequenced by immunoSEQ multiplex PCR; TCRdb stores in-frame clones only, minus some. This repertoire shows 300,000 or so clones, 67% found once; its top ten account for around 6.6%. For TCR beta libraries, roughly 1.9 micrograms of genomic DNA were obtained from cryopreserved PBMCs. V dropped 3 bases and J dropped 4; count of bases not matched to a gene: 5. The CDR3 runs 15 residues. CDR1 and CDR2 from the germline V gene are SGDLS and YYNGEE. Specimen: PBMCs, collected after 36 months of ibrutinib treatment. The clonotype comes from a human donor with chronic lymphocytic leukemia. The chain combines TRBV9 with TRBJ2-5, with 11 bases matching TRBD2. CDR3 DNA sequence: TGTGCCAGCAGCGCATCCGGGACTAGCGGAGAGACCCAGTACTTC. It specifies CASSASGTSGETQYF.